The 26 T cell receptor beta chains presented below share a single source sample, sequenced in a study of blood T cell repertoires in COVID-19. This table comes from immunoSEQ multiplex PCR, and its TCRdb copy is limited to in-frame clones, with some not included. The sample shows roughly 250,000 clones, around nine tenths of them seen only once. Sequencing input: peripheral blood. The receptors were gathered from a woman aged 35 to 49 who had recovered from COVID-19.

CDR3 sequence (DNA): TGCAGTAGCGGGAGGGTGAATGAGCAGTTCTTC. It encodes CSSGRVNEQFF. The rearrangement joins TRBV20-1 to TRBJ2-1; TRBD2 matches at 10 bases. CDR3 size: 11 residues. The V segment lost 8 bases and the J segment 7 bases; nucleotides outside the gene matches: 2. The germline gives CDR1 DFQATT, CDR2 SNEGSKA (reference sequence).

This sequence joins TRBV27 and TRBJ2-1; 10 positions agree with TRBD2. V dropped 5 bases and J dropped 5; count of bases not matched to a gene: 9. Germline assignment: CDR1 MNHEY and CDR2 SMNVEV (reference sequence). There are 16 residues in the CDR3. The CDR3 is CASSPRASGGHNEQFF. The CDR3 nucleotides are TGTGCCAGCAGTCCCCGTGCTAGCGGGGGCCACAATGAGCAGTTCTTC.

The chain joins TRBV20-1 to TRBJ2-7; TRBD2 agrees at 9 bases. The CDR3 extends over 14 amino acids. J gave up 2 bases and V 3 bases, and 5 bases lay outside the gene matches. Germline CDR1 reads DFQATT; CDR2 reads SNEGSKA (reference sequence). CDR3 amino acids: CSASPLAGTYEQYF. DNA of the CDR3: TGCAGTGCTAGTCCCCTAGCGGGGACCTACGAGCAGTACTTC.

The rearrangement links TRBV5-1 to TRBJ2-1, with 7 bases matching TRBD1. CDR1 SGHRS and CDR2 YFSETQ come from the germline V gene. This CDR3 spans 14 amino acids. V lost 4 bases and J lost 9; bases outside the gene matches: 10. CDR3 residues: CASSQPGQFREQFF. CDR3 in DNA: TGCGCCAGCAGCCAACCGGGACAGTTCCGTGAGCAGTTCTTC.

The CDR3 here is CASSLGGGAYNEQFF. The CDR3 DNA sequence: TGTGCCAGCAGCTTAGGCGGGGGCGCCTACAATGAGCAGTTCTTC. The chain joins TRBV7-3 to TRBJ2-1; the D gene is possibly TRBD2 (7 bases). The germline V gene encodes CDR1 SGHTA and CDR2 FQGTGA. The germline V and J ends were trimmed by 2 bases and 2 bases, with 10 bases remaining between them. CDR3 length: 15 amino acids.

This chain connects TRBV16 to TRBJ1-1; 7 nucleotides align to TRBD1. The CDR3 length is 15 residues. Germline CDR1 reads KGHSY; CDR2 reads FQNENV. Trimming removed 4 bases from V and 0 bases from J; junction bases left unmatched: 5. CDR3 bases: TGTGCCAGCAGCCCTCGACAGGGATTGAACACTGAAGCTTTCTTT. Encoded protein: CASSPRQGLNTEAFF.

This clone was counted between two and nine times. The chain joins TRBV4-1 to TRBJ2-7, with 11 bases matching TRBD1. This CDR3 comprises 14 residues. Unmatched junction bases numbered 4, after V lost 4 bases and J lost 5 bases. The germline V gene encodes CDR1 MGHRA and CDR2 YSYEKL. The CDR3 sequence: CASSPWDRGNEQYF. The CDR3 DNA is TGCGCCAGCAGCCCATGGGACAGGGGGAACGAGCAGTACTTC.

The chain combines TRBV6-5 with TRBJ2-2, with D possibly being TRBD1 (6 bases). Germline values: CDR1 MNHEY, CDR2 SVGAGI. The CDR3 spans 12 residues. Trimming removed 8 bases from V and 7 bases from J, with 11 bases in between. CDR3 coding DNA: TGTGCCAGCCCAGGGGCGGGCGGGGAGCTGTTTTTT. This codes for CASPGAGGELFF.

This rearrangement joins TRBV19 to TRBJ1-2; maybe TRBD1 (5 bases). Trimming took 3 bases from V and 7 from J, leaving 15 bases between them. CDR1 is LNHDA, CDR2 SQIVND, per germline (reference sequence). CDR3 size: 14 residues. The CDR3 nucleotides read TGTGCCAGTAGTATGTGGGCTGGCAGGGCTGGCTACACCTTC. Residues: CASSMWAGRAGYTF. The full variable domain, with the rest looked up from reference TRBV19 and TRBJ1-2, is DGGITQSPKYLFRKEGQNVTLSCEQNLNHDAMYWYRQDPGQGLRLIYYSQIVNDFQKGDIAEGYSVSREKKESFPLTVTSAQKNPTAFYLCASSMWAGRAGYTFGSGTRLTVV.

This clone was seen a few times. The gene calls are TRBV29-1 and TRBJ2-7; 9 bases agree with TRBD2. The J segment lost 5 bases and the V segment lost 6 bases, leaving 5 bases of the junction unmatched. This CDR3 is built from 12 residues. Germline V CDR1 and CDR2: SQVTM, ANQGSEA. The CDR3 DNA sequence: TGCAGCGTGAATAGCGGGAGCCACGAGCAGTACTTC. Translating it yields CSVNSGSHEQYF.

This clone turned up a few times. The CDR3 DNA reads TGTGCCAGCAGGAGAACCGGGTCCTTCAATCAGCCCCAGCATTTT. Translated, it gives CASRRTGSFNQPQHF. The chain combines TRBV28 with TRBJ1-5, with unresolved D. Trimming removed 6 bases from V and 3 bases from J, with 15 bases in between. The CDR3 consists of 15 residues. Germline V lookup: CDR1 MDHEN, CDR2 SYDVKM.

The chain couples TRBV7-9 to TRBJ2-1; D possibly corresponds to TRBD2 (6 bases). There are 15 residues in the CDR3. Germline CDR1 SEHNR, CDR2 FQNEAQ (reference sequence). V lost 7 bases to trimming and J lost 7 bases, with 20 bases between them. CDR3: CASNDAGRVGNEQFF. The CDR3 nucleotides read TGTGCCAGCAACGATGCGGGAAGGGTCGGGAATGAGCAGTTCTTC.

The chain links TRBV27 to TRBJ2-6, with 8 bases identical to TRBD1. After removal of 7 bases from V and 0 bases from J, the junction contained 5 bases not matched to a gene. This CDR3 has 16 amino acids. The V gene's germline CDR1 is MNHEY and CDR2 SMNVEV (reference sequence). The CDR3 region has the DNA TGTGCCAGCATCGGGACAGGAAGCTCTGGGGCCAACGTCCTGACTTTC. Translated, it gives CASIGTGSSGANVLTF.

In nucleotides, the CDR3 is TGTGCCAGCAGCCCTCCCACAGGGCAAAATGAGCAGTTCTTC. Protein product: CASSPPTGQNEQFF. This sequence joins TRBV7-2 and TRBJ2-1; the D gene is possibly TRBD1 (6 bases). This CDR3 is 14 amino acids long. CDR1 and CDR2 (germline): SGHTA, FQGNSA. V lost 5 bases and J 7 bases, leaving 15 bases between the germline ends.

The gene calls are TRBV19 and TRBJ2-1, with TRBD2 matching 12 bases. Trimming removed 6 bases from V and 7 bases from J; junction bases left unmatched: 4. Per the germline V gene, CDR1 is LNHDA and CDR2 is SQIVND (reference sequence). This CDR3 spans 14 amino acids. CDR3 DNA sequence: TGTGCCAGTAGAGGACTAGCGGGAAGGAATGAGCAGTTCTTC. Translating gives CASRGLAGRNEQFF.

J is TRBJ2-1 and V is TRBV18, with 7 bases aligning to TRBD2. Germline V gene lookup returns CDR1 KGHSH and CDR2 LQKENI. The CDR3 contains 17 residues. The junction had 11 bases not matched to a gene; V was cut back by 6 bases and J by 0 bases. DNA for the CDR3: TGTGCCAGCTCGACGACTCGAGCGGGGAGCTCCTACAATGAGCAGTTCTTC. It codes for CASSTTRAGSSYNEQFF.

The chain carries TRBV19 and TRBJ2-5, with D maybe TRBD1 (5 bases). The ends were cut back, 1 base at V and 5 bases at J, with 11 bases in the middle. The CDR3 is 14 amino acids. Germline-derived CDR1 and CDR2 are LNHDA and SQIVND (reference sequence). In DNA, the CDR3 is TGTGCCAGTAGTATAGGACAGACCCGGGAGACCCAGTACTTC. This encodes CASSIGQTRETQYF.

V gene TRBV19 combines with J gene TRBJ2-7; 8 bases line up with TRBD1. This CDR3 region has 14 residues. The V gene's germline CDR1 is LNHDA and CDR2 SQIVND (reference sequence). V was clipped by 6 bases and J by 8 bases; unmatched bases: 12. The CDR3 here is CASSVTGQASKQYF. The DNA for the CDR3 is TGTGCCAGTAGCGTAACGGGACAGGCCAGCAAGCAGTACTTC.

This chain links TRBV19 with TRBJ1-5; 7 nucleotides line up with TRBD1. Germline CDR1 and CDR2: LNHDA and SQIVND (reference sequence). This CDR3 has 14 amino acids. The J segment lost 2 bases and the V segment lost 9 bases, leaving 7 bases of the junction unmatched. CDR3 DNA sequence: TGTGCCAGCCTAGTGGGGACAGGCAATCAGCCCCAGCATTTT. It encodes CASLVGTGNQPQHF.

The gene calls are TRBV7-2 and TRBJ2-1, with D tentatively TRBD1 (6 bases). V was shortened by 5 bases and J by 4 bases, with 18 bases between the two germline ends. CDR1 is SGHTA, CDR2 FQGNSA, per germline. This CDR3 contains 16 residues. The CDR3 nucleotides are TGTGCCAGCAGCCCCAGATTTCAGACAGGTTACAATGAGCAGTTCTTC. Its protein is CASSPRFQTGYNEQFF.

The chain links TRBV11-1 to TRBJ2-1; 7 bases match TRBD1. This CDR3 contains 15 residues. The V segment lost 8 bases and the J segment 0 bases; nucleotides outside the gene matches: 7. The V gene's germline CDR1 is SGHAT and CDR2 FQDESV (reference sequence). CDR3 region: CASGEGASSYNEQFF. In nucleotides, the CDR3 is TGTGCCAGCGGTGAGGGGGCGAGCTCCTACAATGAGCAGTTCTTC.

The chain carries TRBV30 and TRBJ1-6; maybe TRBD1 (6 bases). The germline CDR1 and CDR2 sequences are GTSNPN and SVGIG (reference sequence). This CDR3 is 13 amino acids long. V lost 0 bases, J lost 9 bases, and 9 bases lay in between. The CDR3 loop is CAWSVRGGSPLHF. In DNA, the CDR3 is TGTGCCTGGAGTGTTAGGGGGGGTTCACCCCTCCACTTT.

This chain links TRBV12-3 or TRBV12-4 with TRBJ1-2; no clear D. V was cut by 3 bases and J by 3 bases, with 5 bases left in between. This CDR3 has 12 residues. CDR3 nucleotides: TGTGCCAGCAGTTTTGGAGACTATGGCTACACCTTC. It is translated as CASSFGDYGYTF.

This clone was counted a single time. CDR3 amino acids: CASSLTGTPPYEQYF. The CDR3 bases are TGTGCCAGCAGCCTAACCGGGACACCTCCCTACGAGCAGTACTTC. This chain joins TRBV7-2 and TRBJ2-7; the D gene is possibly TRBD1 (6 bases). V lost 5 bases and J lost 2, with 16 bases in between. Germline V gene sequence: CDR1 SGHTA, CDR2 FQGNSA. There are 15 residues in the CDR3.

V usage is TRBV2 and J usage is TRBJ2-6, with D maybe TRBD1 (5 bases). The germline V gene has CDR1 SNHLY and CDR2 FYNNEI. The CDR3 is made up of 15 amino acids. The V gene lost 7 bases and the J gene lost 2 bases, with 12 bases spanning the gap. DNA for the CDR3: TGTGCCAGCACAAGAGCAGGGACTGGGGCCAACGTCCTGACTTTC. The encoded protein is CASTRAGTGANVLTF.

The gene calls are TRBV15 and TRBJ1-1, with D maybe TRBD1 (5 bases). Trimming cost V 0 bases and J 1 base, with 9 bases left between them. The CDR3 has 15 residues. CDR1 is LNHNV and CDR2 is YYDKDF in the germline V gene (reference sequence). The CDR3, as DNA: TGTGCCACCAGCAGAGATCTGGGGGGGAACACTGAAGCTTTCTTT. It yields the protein CATSRDLGGNTEAFF.